Detailed here is one TCR beta chain. As yet, its antigen is unknown. Generated by immunoSEQ multiplex PCR, the TCRdb table keeps only in-frame clones and is missing some. Here the sample spans under 35,000 clones, 70% to 80% being singletons. This record comes from a study of T cells in narcolepsy. As for the study in general: Healthy controls were enrolled alongside patients with narcolepsy type 1 or type 2. Whole-study findings and limits: Same-patient CSF and blood CD4+ T cell clonotypes included HCRT-specific and TRIB2-specific autoreactive ones.

The CDR3 covers 11 residues. Germline CDR1 and CDR2: DFQATT and SNEGSKA (reference sequence). The V end lost 0 bases, the J end lost 7 bases, and 7 bases lay between the germline ends. Specimen: CD45RA- memory CD4+ T cells from PBMCs. The chain recombines TRBV20-1 with TRBJ2-7; D may match TRBD1 or TRBD2 (5 bases each). The clonotype comes from a human donor with narcolepsy. The CDR3 here is CSARDWGEQYF. Here the CDR3 DNA reads TGCAGTGCTAGAGATTGGGGGGAGCAGTACTTC.